A selection of T cell receptor beta chains follows, all from one sample in a study of blood T cells in healthy people across ages. MiXCR, applied by TCRdb to the 5' RACE reads, yields one record per CDR3 protein. The data show 800,000 to 950,000 distinct CDR3 sequences, around 29% seen once. These data also formed part of another study, on T cells of mothers and their children.

Material: blood. All receptors derive from a woman aged 40 to 50 in good health. Both conserved end residues are part of each CDR3. Fields, in order: J gene, V gene, clone size, D gene, CDR3 DNA, CDR3 protein. The D gene is left open where the match is weak. Part of the rows lack a size; the others show once, few, many or a class for expanded clones.

TRBJ2-2 | TRBV4-1 | few | - | TGCGCCAGCAGCGGGAACACCGGGGAGCTGTTTTTT | CASSGNTGELFF
TRBJ2-3 | TRBV12-3/TRBV12-4 | - | - | TGTGCCAGTAGCACAGATGCGCAGTATTTT | CASSTDAQYF
TRBJ2-2 | TRBV6-5 | few | - | TGTGCCAGCAGATCCTGGGAGGCCGGGGAGCTGTTTTTT | CASRSWEAGELFF
TRBJ2-1 | TRBV10-3 | many | TRBD2 | TGTGCCATCAGTGAAGGGGGTGGTCTAGCGGGGGCCTACAATGAGCAGTTCTTC | CAISEGGGLAGAYNEQFF
TRBJ2-2 | TRBV20-1 | - | - | TGCAGTGCTAGAGTAACGGAAGGAAATGGCGGGGAGCTGTTTTTT | CSARVTEGNGGELFF
TRBJ2-7 | TRBV5-8 | few | TRBD1 | TGTGCCAGCAGCAAGGGACAGGGGAGTCTTTACGAGCAGTACTTC | CASSKGQGSLYEQYF
TRBJ2-7 | TRBV28 | once | TRBD2 | TGTGCCAGCAGTTTTCTTGGGGGAGGGATCTACGAGCAGTACTTC | CASSFLGGGIYEQYF
TRBJ2-2 | TRBV5-1 | few | TRBD1 | TGCGCCAGCAGCCCCTCCGGGACAGGGAACACCGGGGAGCTGTTTTTT | CASSPSGTGNTGELFF
TRBJ2-5 | TRBV12-5 | - | TRBD1 | TGTGCTAGTGGTGAGGGGACAGAACTACAAGAGACCCAGTACTTC | CASGEGTELQETQYF
TRBJ2-3 | TRBV20-1 | - | TRBD2 | TGCAGTGCTACCCCGGGCGGGGGGGCCGTCTTGGCAGATACGCAGTATTTT | CSATPGGGAVLADTQYF
TRBJ2-7 | TRBV11-2 | - | TRBD1 | TGTGCCAGCAGCCCGCTTGGGAGACAGGGAGACTACGAGCAGTACTTC | CASSPLGRQGDYEQYF
TRBJ2-1 | TRBV20-1 | few | TRBD1 | TGCAGTGCCCTGACAGGGATAAGGAGGAATGAGCAGTTCTTC | CSALTGIRRNEQFF
TRBJ1-2 | TRBV10-3 | few | - | TGTGCCATCAGTGAGGAATTACCTAACTATGGCTACACCTTC | CAISEELPNYGYTF
TRBJ2-5 | TRBV20-1 | once | - | TGCAGTGCTAGGGCAGAACGCCAAGAGACCCAGTACTTC | CSARAERQETQYF
TRBJ1-1 | TRBV7-2 | few | TRBD1 | TGTGCCAGCAGCTTAGGGACAGGTTGGGGGAACACTGAAGCTTTCTTT | CASSLGTGWGNTEAFF
TRBJ1-2 | TRBV5-1 | many | - | TGCGCCAGCAGCGAGGGATGGGTTAACTATGGCTACACCTTC | CASSEGWVNYGYTF